Shown below are 22 T cell receptor beta chains from a single sample sequenced in a study of OX40 agonist ivuxolimab in advanced cancers. TCRdb keeps only in-frame clones here, not all; method: immunoSEQ multiplex PCR. The data contain 70,000 or so clones, over 80% of them singletons. The source material was CD4+ or CD8+ T cells sorted from blood, sampled in a trial of the OX40 agonist ivuxolimab. The receptors derive from an adult with an advanced solid tumor such as melanoma, head and neck, liver or kidney cancer.

This chain connects TRBV5-1 to TRBJ2-6, with D perhaps TRBD1 (6 bases). Germline CDR1 SGHRS, CDR2 YFSETQ. There are 16 residues in the CDR3. V was cut by 4 bases and J by 3 bases, with 14 bases left in between. In DNA, the CDR3 is TGCGCCAGCAGCATAACAGGGTCGGGTGGGGCCAACGTCCTGACTTTC. Protein product: CASSITGSGGANVLTF.

The chain recombines TRBV5-5 with TRBJ1-6, with a possible D match to TRBD1 (5 bases). This CDR3 is built from 15 residues. Germline V gene lookup returns CDR1 SGHKS and CDR2 YYEKEE (reference sequence). V lost 4 bases and J lost 7, with 15 bases in between. CDR3 coding DNA: TGTGCCAGCAGCACACCTTTGGGGGAAAATTCACCCCTCCACTTT. As protein: CASSTPLGENSPLHF.

The chain couples TRBV11-2 to TRBJ2-1; TRBD2 aligns across 9 bases. Germline V CDR1 and CDR2: SGHAT, FQNNGV. The CDR3 sequence is 15 residues long. The V segment lost 5 bases and the J segment 8 bases; nucleotides outside the gene matches: 10. The CDR3 reads CASSPNSAGGYEQFF. CDR3 nucleotide sequence: TGTGCCAGCAGCCCAAATAGTGCGGGGGGGTATGAGCAGTTCTTC.

The chain joins TRBV19 to TRBJ2-2; 10 positions agree with TRBD2. Germline lookup yields CDR1 LNHDA and CDR2 SQIVND (reference sequence). Germline trimming cut 6 bases from V and 4 bases from J; bases unmatched to any gene: 11. This CDR3 comprises 17 residues. In DNA, the CDR3 is TGTGCCAGTAGGACTCCGGGACTAGCGTCGAGCACCGGGGAGCTGTTTTTT. Residues: CASRTPGLASSTGELFF.

The chain has TRBV19 and TRBJ1-4, with no clear D. Germline CDR1 reads LNHDA; CDR2 reads SQIVND (reference sequence). The CDR3 is 14 residues long. Trimming shortened V by 6 bases and J by 3 bases, and 11 bases separated the two germline ends. This CDR3 reads CASRSSWANEKLFF. CDR3 DNA: TGTGCCAGTAGAAGTTCGTGGGCTAATGAAAAACTGTTTTTT.

The rearrangement joins TRBV7-8 to TRBJ1-1; D not resolved. Deletions cut 5 bases from V and 1 base from J, with 5 bases between. This CDR3 is 12 amino acids long. Looked up from germline, CDR1 is SGHVS and CDR2 is FQNEAQ. The CDR3 coding sequence is TGTGCCAGCAGCCGGGAGAACACTGAAGCTTTCTTT. Amino acid sequence: CASSRENTEAFF.

The chain links TRBV5-1 to TRBJ2-3, with 8 bases lining up with TRBD2. There are 15 residues in the CDR3. In germline, CDR1 is SGHRS, CDR2 YFSETQ. The junction had 1 base not matched to a gene; V was cut back by 0 bases and J by 1 base. The CDR3 DNA reads TGCGCCAGCAGCTTGGCAGCGGGGGGCACAGATACGCAGTATTTT. Translating gives CASSLAAGGTDTQYF.

The chain carries TRBV9 and TRBJ2-7; D gene unclear. The CDR3 is 16 residues long. Germline V gene lookup returns CDR1 SGDLS and CDR2 YYNGEE. Deletions cut 0 bases from V and 0 bases from J, with 13 bases between. CDR3 region: CASSVAPTESSYEQYF. In DNA form, the CDR3 reads TGTGCCAGCAGCGTAGCCCCGACGGAGAGCTCCTACGAGCAGTACTTC.

The V call is TRBV5-1, the J call TRBJ2-2; TRBD1 aligns across 11 bases. CDR1 and CDR2 from the germline V gene are SGHRS and YFSETQ. The CDR3 runs to 16 residues. With 4 bases clipped from V and 1 base from J, the junction kept 3 bases outside the gene matches. CDR3 in amino acids: CASSTGQGGNTGELFF. The CDR3 DNA is TGCGCCAGCAGCACGGGACAGGGGGGGAACACCGGGGAGCTGTTTTTT.

The J gene is TRBJ1-6, the V gene TRBV6-5; D unresolved. Germline CDR1 reads MNHEY; CDR2 reads SVGAGI. V lost 6 bases and J 1 base, leaving 7 bases between the germline ends. The CDR3 is 14 amino acids. CDR3 DNA: TGTGCCAGCAGAAAAGGGTCCTATAATTCACCCCTCCACTTT. This encodes CASRKGSYNSPLHF.

CDR3 bases: TGCAGTGCGCTGACAGGCGGGGCCCAGTACTTC. Residues: CSALTGGAQYF. This chain uses TRBV20-1 with TRBJ2-5; D may match TRBD1 or TRBD2 (6 bases each). The CDR3 is 11 amino acids. V was pared by 6 bases and J by 9 bases, with 14 bases between. The germline gives CDR1 DFQATT, CDR2 SNEGSKA (reference sequence).

The rearrangement joins TRBV5-5 to TRBJ2-3; no clear D. Trimming took 0 bases from V and 5 from J, leaving 7 bases between them. CDR3 length: 13 residues. Germline CDR1 is SGHKS and CDR2 is YYEKEE (reference sequence). The CDR3 sequence is CASSLGPGDTQYF. DNA for the CDR3: TGTGCCAGCAGCTTGGGGCCAGGAGATACGCAGTATTTT.

This chain uses TRBV7-8 with TRBJ1-5; TRBD1 aligns across 11 bases. Trimming removed 8 bases from V and 6 bases from J; junction bases left unmatched: 12. Germline lookup yields CDR1 SGHVS and CDR2 FQNEAQ. This CDR3 is 16 amino acids long. In DNA, the CDR3 is TGTGCCAGCGGGGGAGGGCCGGGACAGGGGGTTCAGCCCCAGCATTTT. Amino acid sequence: CASGGGPGQGVQPQHF.

The gene calls are TRBV30 and TRBJ1-5, with a weak D call TRBD1 (6 bases). Germline-derived CDR1 and CDR2 are GTSNPN and SVGIG (reference sequence). V was trimmed by 8 bases and J by 4 bases, leaving 15 bases between them. The CDR3 is 13 amino acids. CDR3 protein: CAGGGTRNQPQHF. The CDR3 DNA is TGTGCCGGGGGCGGGACACGGAATCAGCCCCAGCATTTT.

Written as DNA, the CDR3 is TGTGCCAGCAGCCCCCGGCTAGCGGGGGGGTTCACAGATACGCAGTATTTT. Residues: CASSPRLAGGFTDTQYF. The V gene is TRBV9, the J gene TRBJ2-3; 12 bases match TRBD2. CDR1 SGDLS and CDR2 YYNGEE come from the germline V gene. CDR3 size: 17 residues. Trimming removed 4 bases from V and 2 bases from J; junction bases left unmatched: 8.

The V call is TRBV5-4, the J call TRBJ2-2; D is unclear. There are 16 residues in the CDR3. In germline, CDR1 is SGHNT, CDR2 YYREEE (reference sequence). With 1 base removed from V and 0 bases from J, the gap between germline ends came to 10 bases. For the CDR3, the DNA is TGTGCCAGCAGCTTGTTCGAGCGTCCGAACACCGGGGAGCTGTTTTTT. Translated, it gives CASSLFERPNTGELFF. The entire variable domain, with the rest obtained from reference TRBV5-4 and TRBJ2-2, is as follows: ETGVTQSPTHLIKTRGQQVTLRCSSQSGHNTVSWYQQALGQGPQFIFQYYREEENGRGNFPPRFSGLQFPNYSSELNVNALELDDSALYLCASSLFERPNTGELFFGEGSRLTVL.

This chain joins TRBV6-5 and TRBJ1-1; D is perhaps TRBD1 (6 bases). The CDR3 runs to 14 residues. The germline gives CDR1 MNHEY, CDR2 SVGAGI. Trimming took 7 bases from V and 1 from J, leaving 13 bases between them. CDR3 bases: TGTGCCAGCAAACGAGGGGGGACGAACACTGAAGCTTTCTTT. Its protein is CASKRGGTNTEAFF.

In its sample, this clone was seen once. V gene TRBV29-1 combines with J gene TRBJ2-3; D not resolved. CDR1 and CDR2 from the germline V gene are SQVTM and ANQGSEA. The ends were cut back, 8 bases at V and 6 bases at J, with 15 bases in the middle. The CDR3 has 12 residues. As DNA, the CDR3 is TGCAGCCCGAAAAGCATTGGCGATACGCAGTATTTT. Translated: CSPKSIGDTQYF.

The chain uses TRBV19 and TRBJ2-5; 7 nucleotides align to TRBD1. With 4 bases clipped from V and 2 bases from J, the junction kept 7 bases outside the gene matches. The CDR3 length is 15 residues. Germline CDR1 reads LNHDA; CDR2 reads SQIVND (reference sequence). The CDR3 region is CASSTPRQGQETQYF. CDR3 nucleotide sequence: TGTGCCAGTAGTACGCCTAGACAGGGTCAAGAGACCCAGTACTTC.

This chain connects TRBV12-5 to TRBJ1-1, with 8 bases fitting TRBD1. This CDR3 comprises 13 residues. J gave up 5 bases and V 4 bases, and 3 bases lay outside the gene matches. Germline V gene data show CDR1 as LGHNT and CDR2 as FRNRAP. The CDR3 spells CASGSTGETEAFF. CDR3 DNA sequence: TGTGCTAGTGGTTCGACAGGGGAGACTGAAGCTTTCTTT.

The chain is built from TRBV5-1 and TRBJ2-4; either TRBD1 or TRBD2 may supply D (5 bases each). Trimming removed 0 bases at V and 4 bases at J, with 8 bases between. The CDR3 runs to 14 residues. Germline V gene sequence: CDR1 SGHRS, CDR2 YFSETQ. For the CDR3, the DNA is TGCGCCAGCAGCTTGGGGGACCAAAAAAACATTCAGTACTTC. It codes for CASSLGDQKNIQYF.

The chain combines TRBV5-1 with TRBJ2-2; TRBD2 matches 8 bases. This CDR3 has 13 amino acids. In germline, CDR1 is SGHRS, CDR2 YFSETQ. The trim removed 4 bases at V and 7 bases at J, leaving 3 bases unmatched. CDR3 coding DNA: TGCGCCAGCAGCCCTCGGGGGGGCGGGGAGCTGTTTTTT. Translated, it gives CASSPRGGGELFF.